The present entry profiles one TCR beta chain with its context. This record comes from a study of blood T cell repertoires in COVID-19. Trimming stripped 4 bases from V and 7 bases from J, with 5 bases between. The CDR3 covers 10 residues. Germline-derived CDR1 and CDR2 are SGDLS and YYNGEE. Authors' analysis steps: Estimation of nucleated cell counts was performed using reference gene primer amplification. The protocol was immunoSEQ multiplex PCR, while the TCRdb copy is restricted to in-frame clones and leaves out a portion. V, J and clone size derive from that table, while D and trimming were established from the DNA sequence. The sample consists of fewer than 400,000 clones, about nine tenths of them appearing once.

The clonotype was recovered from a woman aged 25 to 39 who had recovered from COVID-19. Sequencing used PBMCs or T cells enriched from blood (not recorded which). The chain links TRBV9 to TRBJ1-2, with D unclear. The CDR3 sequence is CASSSVGYTF. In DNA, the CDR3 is TGTGCCAGCAGCTCCGTTGGCTACACCTTC.